The 18 T cell receptor beta chains below come from one sample, sequenced in a study of a mutant IDH1 vaccine in newly diagnosed glioma. Clones were sequenced by immunoSEQ multiplex PCR, and TCRdb holds only the in-frame ones, with some missing. The repertoire holds around 53,000 clones, with around four fifths as singletons. For these receptors, no antigen is known. As for time point: week 35, safety follow-up. Every vaccination contained 300 ug of the mutant IDH1 20-mer peptide and was paired with topical imiquimod. The sample here was PBMCs, taken from a glioma patient whose treatment included an IDH1 peptide vaccine. All receptors come from a man aged 35-49 years with glioma.

This clone was detected once. J is TRBJ2-5 and V is TRBV14; D is perhaps TRBD1 (6 bases). With 4 bases removed from V and 4 bases from J, the gap between germline ends came to 16 bases. The CDR3 spans 15 residues. Germline loops: CDR1 SGHDN, CDR2 FVKESK. DNA of the CDR3: TGTGCCAGCAGCCGGAACAGGGCGGAAGGAGAGACCCAGTACTTC. As protein: CASSRNRAEGETQYF.

Only one count was recorded for this clone. The J gene is TRBJ1-2, the V gene TRBV30; no reliable D call. Germline V lookup: CDR1 GTSNPN, CDR2 SVGIG (reference sequence). This CDR3 has 15 amino acids. V was pared by 0 bases and J by 5 bases, with 16 bases between. This CDR3 is CAWSVSMSGPYGYTF. In DNA, the CDR3 is TGTGCCTGGAGTGTATCCATGTCCGGGCCTTATGGCTACACCTTC.

The V call is TRBV5-6, the J call TRBJ1-1; no firm D call. This CDR3 comprises 14 residues. CDR1 and CDR2 (germline): SGHDT, YYEEEE. V was pared by 0 bases and J by 1 base, with 7 bases between. CDR3 sequence (DNA): TGTGCCAGCAGCTTGGGGGAGAGGAACACTGAAGCTTTCTTT. Residues: CASSLGERNTEAFF. The entire variable domain, with the rest obtained from reference TRBV5-6 and TRBJ1-1, is as follows: DAGVTQSPTHLIKTRGQQVTLRCSPKSGHDTVSWYQQALGQGPQFIFQYYEEEERQRGNFPDRFSGHQFPNYSSELNVNALLLGDSALYLCASSLGERNTEAFFGQGTRLTVV.

V gene TRBV4-1 combines with J gene TRBJ1-2; 7 bases are a match to TRBD1. Trimming took 4 bases from V and 8 from J; bases not matched to a gene: 10. Germline V gene sequence: CDR1 MGHRA, CDR2 YSYEKL. The CDR3 sequence is 14 residues long. As DNA, the CDR3 is TGCGCCAGCAGCCTTGTCAACAGGGGCGAAGGCTACACCTTC. Protein sequence: CASSLVNRGEGYTF.

This chain's CDR3 is CASSPGTRETQYF. The CDR3 coding sequence is TGTGCCAGCTCACCAGGGACCAGAGAGACCCAGTACTTC. The chain has TRBV18 and TRBJ2-5, with D perhaps assigned TRBD1 or TRBD2 (5 bases each). The V and J ends lost 2 bases and 4 bases respectively, with 8 bases between them. The germline CDR1 and CDR2 sequences are KGHSH and LQKENI. The CDR3 consists of 13 residues.

The chain uses TRBV9 and TRBJ2-7; D is possibly TRBD1 or TRBD2 (5 bases each). Germline V CDR1 and CDR2: SGDLS, YYNGEE. With 0 bases removed from V and 2 bases from J, the gap between germline ends came to 12 bases. The CDR3 runs 15 residues. For the CDR3, the DNA is TGTGCCAGCAGCGTAGAAGGGAGCAGGGCCTACGAGCAGTACTTC. Its translation: CASSVEGSRAYEQYF.

This rearrangement joins TRBV6-1 to TRBJ2-1, with TRBD2 matching 9 bases. V lost 5 bases and J lost 4; bases outside the gene matches: 3. The germline gives CDR1 MNHNS, CDR2 SASEGT. This CDR3 has 14 amino acids. The CDR3 here is CASSLAGGYNEQFF. DNA for the CDR3: TGTGCCAGCAGTTTGGCGGGGGGGTACAATGAGCAGTTCTTC.

There are a few counts of this clone. The chain couples TRBV11-2 to TRBJ2-1; weak D call: TRBD2 (5 bases). The CDR3 totals 14 residues. The V gene lost 1 base and the J gene lost 8 bases, with 12 bases spanning the gap. CDR1 SGHAT and CDR2 FQNNGV come from the germline V gene. CDR3 in DNA: TGTGCCAGCAGCTTAGTCCCTCGGGAACATGAGCAGTTCTTC. It translates to CASSLVPREHEQFF.

Points on this clone: At one boundary the junction diverges from the germline segment, which might be a read error. The CDR3 sequence is CATSRNLKGQGNDPMHF. DNA for the CDR3: TGTGCCACCAGCAGAAATCTTAAAGGACAGGGAAACGATCCAATGCACTTC. The rearrangement uses TRBV15 and TRBJ2-5, with TRBD1 identical over 8 bases. The CDR3 sequence is 17 residues long. Germline CDR1 reads LNHNV; CDR2 reads YYDKDF (reference sequence).

V and J are TRBV11-2 and TRBJ2-7; D might be TRBD2 (5 bases). Trimming pared 5 bases from V and 0 bases from J, leaving 14 bases between. This CDR3 has 15 amino acids. Germline CDR1 and CDR2: SGHAT and FQNNGV. The CDR3, as DNA: TGTGCCAGCAGCACTAGGATGGGGAGCTCCTACGAGCAGTACTTC. Its protein product is CASSTRMGSSYEQYF.

Concerning this clone itself: A read error is possible here, since a much larger clone lies one base away. For the CDR3, the DNA is TGTGCCAGCAGCTTCGGAGAGACCCAGTACTTC. It yields the protein CASSFGETQYF. The chain recombines TRBV11-2 with TRBJ2-5; D is undetermined. This CDR3 comprises 11 residues. Per germline, CDR1 SGHAT and CDR2 FQNNGV. The V end lost 3 bases, the J end lost 4 bases, and 3 bases lay between the germline ends.

The chain links TRBV6-7 to TRBJ2-1, with D unresolved. TRBV6-7 belongs to the ORF category, with a function that is uncertain. Trimming removed 6 bases from V and 5 bases from J, with 8 bases in between. The CDR3 runs to 12 residues. The CDR3 coding sequence is TGTGCCAGCAGACACTCTAACAATGAGCAGTTCTTC. This sequence encodes CASRHSNNEQFF.

The chain uses TRBV25-1 and TRBJ1-4; TRBD1 might be the D (5 bases). V was trimmed by 1 base and J by 8 bases, leaving 14 bases between them. Germline V CDR1 and CDR2: MGHDK, SYGVNS. This CDR3 contains 15 residues. CDR3 bases: TGTGCCAGCAGTGAATCAGCCAGGGTCGGCGAAAAACTGTTTTTT. Encoded protein: CASSESARVGEKLFF.

V usage is TRBV6-5 and J usage is TRBJ1-2; TRBD1 matches at 10 bases. Germline CDR1 is MNHEY and CDR2 is SVGAGI. CDR3 length equals 14 residues. The J segment lost 5 bases and the V segment lost 6 bases, leaving 6 bases of the junction unmatched. The CDR3 bases are TGTGCCAGCAGCAAGGACAGGGGGTCGTATGGCTACACCTTC. Protein: CASSKDRGSYGYTF.

This chain links TRBV18 with TRBJ2-7; D is perhaps TRBD1 (6 bases). Germline V gene sequence: CDR1 KGHSH, CDR2 LQKENI. CDR3 size: 14 residues. Deletions cut 3 bases from V and 2 bases from J, with 11 bases between. Here the CDR3 reads CASSPPGVPYEQYF. CDR3 coding DNA: TGTGCCAGCTCACCCCCAGGGGTCCCCTACGAGCAGTACTTC.

The chain couples TRBV13 to TRBJ1-3, with TRBD1 as a possible D gene (6 bases). The CDR3 is 14 amino acids. Between the trimmed V and J ends, which lost 2 bases and 1 base, there was a span of 6 bases. Germline V gives CDR1 PRHDT, CDR2 FYEKMQ (reference sequence). The CDR3 nucleotides are TGTGCCAGCAGCTTACAGGGGTCTGGAAACACCATATATTTT. Amino acid sequence: CASSLQGSGNTIYF.

This clone was seen once. The chain recombines TRBV29-1 with TRBJ2-3; TRBD1 matches at 12 bases. This CDR3 is built from 14 residues. The ends lost 6 bases at V and 2 bases at J; junction bases unmatched: 3. CDR1 is SQVTM, CDR2 ANQGSEA, per germline. The CDR3 reads CSVRDRGPTDTQYF. CDR3 sequence (DNA): TGCAGCGTCCGGGACAGGGGGCCCACAGATACGCAGTATTTT.

V usage is TRBV5-4 and J usage is TRBJ2-1; 8 positions agree with TRBD1. Germline lookup yields CDR1 SGHNT and CDR2 YYREEE (reference sequence). J lost 8 bases, V lost 4 bases, and 2 bases had no gene match. The length of the CDR3 is 12 residues. CDR3 sequence: CASSPDRDEQFF. The CDR3, as DNA: TGTGCCAGCAGCCCGGACAGGGATGAGCAGTTCTTC.